Each of the 31 T cell receptor beta chains below was sequenced from the same sample in a study of T-cell memory formation after mild COVID-19 (dated by TCRdb to 2020 to 2023). The method behind the library was 5' RACE. For sequencing, an Illumina NovaSeq 6000 was employed. Using fastp at Q25 and MiXCR, TCRdb reprocessed the public reads and kept productive beta chains. CDR3 protein duplicates are merged, each entry listing the most common genes and DNA. The sample includes some 190,000 distinct CDR3 sequences, with approximately 20% observed a single time. In total, the top ten clones hold 2.4% of the sample. The sequenced material came from PBMCs or a T cell subset sorted from them (not recorded which). Receptor source: an adult woman who had mild COVID-19 (a few samples of this study predate the infection). The sample titles of this study are shuffled in the database, so cell type and time point are left out; the donor was told from shared clones.

This clonotype occurred a few times. In DNA form, the CDR3 reads TGTGCCAGCAGTTACGGTAGGGGGAACGAACGATACAATGAGCAGTTCTTC. Amino acid sequence: CASSYGRGNERYNEQFF. This sequence joins TRBV6-2 or TRBV6-3 and TRBJ2-1; possible D gene TRBD1, 6 bases. The germline V gene has CDR1 MNHEY and CDR2 SVGEGT. The V end was cut by 2 bases, the J end by 4 bases, with 18 bases between. This CDR3 is 17 amino acids long.

V and J are TRBV19 and TRBJ2-5; 10 bases map to TRBD2. CDR3 length: 15 residues. CDR1 and CDR2 from the germline V gene are LNHDA and SQIVND (reference sequence). J gave up 2 bases and V 4 bases, and 4 bases lay outside the gene matches. For the CDR3, the DNA is TGTGCCAGTAGTAGTCTAGCGGGGGCGCAAGAGACCCAGTACTTC. Its translation: CASSSLAGAQETQYF.

This clonotype was seen only a few times. The chain joins TRBV29-1 to TRBJ1-1; perhaps TRBD1 as D (5 bases). Germline loops: CDR1 SQVTM, CDR2 ANQGSEA. This CDR3 has 13 residues. Trimming removed 8 bases from V and 1 base from J, with 14 bases in between. The CDR3 loop reads CSSPGRKNTEAFF. CDR3 sequence (DNA): TGCAGCTCTCCGGGACGGAAGAACACTGAAGCTTTCTTT.

This clonotype turned up a few times. The gene calls are TRBV15 and TRBJ2-1; 8 bases map to TRBD1. CDR1 and CDR2 (germline): LNHNV, YYDKDF (reference sequence). CDR3 size: 15 residues. Germline trimming cut 2 bases from V and 8 bases from J; bases unmatched to any gene: 8. CDR3 sequence: CATSRRTGGLDEQFF. The CDR3 nucleotides read TGTGCCACCAGCAGAAGAACAGGGGGTCTAGATGAGCAGTTCTTC.

This clonotype has more than one count but fewer than ten. The genes are TRBV11-2 and TRBJ2-1; TRBD2 matches at 12 bases. The CDR3 is 16 residues long. Germline CDR1 reads SGHAT; CDR2 reads FQNNGV. V lost 4 bases to trimming and J lost 8 bases; unmatched junction nucleotides: 9. The CDR3 coding sequence is TGTGCCAGCAGCTCCCCTCTAGCGGGAGGGCGAGATGAGCAGTTCTTC. It specifies CASSSPLAGGRDEQFF.

The rearrangement uses TRBV5-1 and TRBJ2-6; D is undetermined. Germline V gives CDR1 SGHRS, CDR2 YFSETQ. The CDR3 is 15 amino acids. V was cut by 4 bases and J by 0 bases, with 8 bases left in between. CDR3 sequence (DNA): TGCGCCAGCAGCCCTAGGCCCTCTGGGGCCAACGTCCTGACTTTC. This gives the protein CASSPRPSGANVLTF.

V and J are TRBV7-9 and TRBJ1-1; the D is unclear. V was shortened by 5 bases and J by 4 bases, with 20 bases between the two germline ends. This CDR3 has 16 residues. Germline lookup yields CDR1 SEHNR and CDR2 FQNEAQ (reference sequence). CDR3 amino acids: CASSPQTGLVGTEAFF. The CDR3 DNA follows: TGTGCCAGCAGCCCCCAAACCGGGCTCGTCGGCACTGAAGCTTTCTTT.

This clonotype was counted between two and nine times. This chain connects TRBV7-2 to TRBJ2-5; TRBD2 agrees at 8 bases. V lost 5 bases to trimming and J lost 6 bases; unmatched junction nucleotides: 8. This CDR3 comprises 14 residues. Germline lookup yields CDR1 SGHTA and CDR2 FQGNSA. The CDR3 loop is CASSGVGGAQTQYF. The CDR3 DNA follows: TGTGCCAGCAGCGGGGTCGGGGGGGCGCAGACCCAGTACTTC.

This clonotype was seen a few times. The chain uses TRBV6-1 and TRBJ2-7, with D unresolved. The CDR3 contains 13 residues. The V and J ends lost 3 bases and 0 bases respectively, with 6 bases between them. The germline CDR1 and CDR2 sequences are MNHNS and SASEGT. The chain's CDR3 is CASSESPSYEQYF. The CDR3, as DNA: TGTGCCAGCAGTGAGAGCCCCTCCTACGAGCAGTACTTC.

V and J are TRBV6-2 or TRBV6-3 and TRBJ2-1; maybe TRBD1 (7 bases). V was clipped by 5 bases and J by 2 bases, with 13 bases between them. The CDR3 runs 15 residues. Germline CDR1 is MNHEY and CDR2 is SVGEGT. Here the CDR3 reads CASSILRGAYNEQFF. For the CDR3, the DNA is TGTGCCAGCAGTATTCTCAGGGGGGCCTACAATGAGCAGTTCTTC.

This clonotype was recorded a few times. The rearrangement uses TRBV6-2 or TRBV6-3 and TRBJ2-1; D may be TRBD1 or TRBD2 (5 bases each). The CDR3 consists of 18 residues. The V gene lost 6 bases and the J gene lost 4 bases, with 25 bases spanning the gap. The V gene's germline CDR1 is MNHEY and CDR2 SVGEGT. The CDR3 bases are TGTGCCAGCAGCGTACTCACCGGGACCGCCAATCAATACAATGAGCAGTTCTTC. Encoded protein: CASSVLTGTANQYNEQFF.

The chain is built from TRBV3-1 and TRBJ1-2; D ambiguous. V was pared by 5 bases and J by 2 bases, with 12 bases between. This CDR3 is 14 amino acids long. CDR1 and CDR2 from the germline V gene are LGHDT and YNNKEL (reference sequence). CDR3 DNA sequence: TGTGCCAGCAGCGGAAGAGTGCAGAACTATGGCTACACCTTC. It yields the protein CASSGRVQNYGYTF.

The rearrangement joins TRBV6-2 or TRBV6-3 to TRBJ1-6; D is ambiguous. The ends were cut back, 8 bases at V and 2 bases at J, with 7 bases in the middle. CDR1 is MNHEY and CDR2 is SVGEGT in the germline V gene. This CDR3 is 13 amino acids long. CDR3 in amino acids: CASAPPYNSPLHF. The CDR3 DNA is TGTGCCAGCGCCCCGCCCTATAATTCACCCCTCCACTTT.

This sequence joins TRBV18 and TRBJ1-5; D is possibly TRBD1 (5 bases). The CDR3 sequence is 15 residues long. The germline V and J ends were trimmed by 2 bases and 7 bases, with 15 bases remaining between them. Germline-derived CDR1 and CDR2 are KGHSH and LQKENI. CDR3 nucleotide sequence: TGTGCCAGCTCACCAAAGGGAGGGGTAGGGCAGCCCCAGCATTTT. It is translated as CASSPKGGVGQPQHF.

This clonotype came up a few times. V gene TRBV24-1 combines with J gene TRBJ2-5, with 8 bases lining up with TRBD2. Per germline, CDR1 KGHDR and CDR2 SFDVKD. V shed 2 bases, J shed 1 base, and the junction held 11 bases outside the gene matches. The CDR3 is 18 amino acids. CDR3 loop: CATSDSAGSGAIQETQYF. DNA for the CDR3: TGTGCCACCAGTGATTCCGCCGGTAGCGGGGCCATCCAAGAGACCCAGTACTTC.

This clonotype was seen ten or more times. The rearrangement joins TRBV5-1 to TRBJ2-5, with D perhaps matching TRBD1 (6 bases). Germline CDR1 is SGHRS and CDR2 is YFSETQ. This CDR3 has 14 residues. V was clipped by 0 bases and J by 4 bases, with 10 bases between them. CDR3 protein: CASSLATGRETQYF. DNA of the CDR3: TGCGCCAGCAGCTTGGCCACAGGGAGAGAGACCCAGTACTTC. Full variable domain (remainder filled in from reference TRBV5-1 and TRBJ2-5): KAGVTQTPRYLIKTRGQQVTLSCSPISGHRSVSWYQQTPGQGLQFLFEYFSETQRNKGNFPGRFSGRQFSNSRSEMNVSTLELGDSALYLCASSLATGRETQYFGPGTRLLVL.

This clonotype was found a few times. The V gene is TRBV11-1, the J gene TRBJ1-1; D uncertain. Looked up from germline, CDR1 is SGHAT and CDR2 is FQDESV (reference sequence). This CDR3 comprises 11 residues. The germline V and J ends were trimmed by 2 bases and 5 bases, with 3 bases remaining between them. CDR3 sequence: CASSLQTEAFF. CDR3 DNA sequence: TGTGCCAGCAGCTTACAGACTGAAGCTTTCTTT.

This clonotype was picked up a small number of times. The chain uses TRBV5-5 and TRBJ2-1; a weak D match, TRBD2 (7 bases). CDR3 length: 18 residues. Trimming shortened V by 4 bases and J by 3 bases, and 23 bases separated the two germline ends. The germline CDR1 and CDR2 sequences are SGHKS and YYEKEE (reference sequence). CDR3 sequence: CASSGQGGSGVGYNEQFF. CDR3 nucleotide sequence: TGTGCCAGCAGCGGCCAAGGGGGGAGCGGGGTGGGCTACAATGAGCAGTTCTTC.

This clonotype was seen a handful of times. V and J are TRBV3-1 and TRBJ1-1; D is undetermined. Germline-derived CDR1 and CDR2 are LGHDT and YNNKEL (reference sequence). V lost 0 bases and J lost 10, with 9 bases in between. The CDR3 has 12 residues. CDR3 sequence (DNA): TGTGCCAGCAGCCAAGAAGGTTACGCAGCTTTCTTT. This sequence encodes CASSQEGYAAFF.

This clonotype turned up a few times. The chain employs TRBV20-1 and TRBJ1-5; TRBD1 might be the D (5 bases). There are 13 residues in the CDR3. V shed 5 bases and J shed 9 bases, with 17 bases lying between them. CDR1 DFQATT and CDR2 SNEGSKA come from the germline V gene (reference sequence). This CDR3 is CSALRDVHRPQHF. CDR3 DNA: TGCAGTGCTCTACGGGACGTTCATCGGCCCCAGCATTTT.

This clonotype was found a few times. This chain uses TRBV6-1 with TRBJ2-7; D remains ambiguous. The V gene lost 4 bases and the J gene lost 3 bases, with 13 bases spanning the gap. CDR1 is MNHNS and CDR2 is SASEGT in the germline V gene. The length of the CDR3 is 14 residues. In DNA, the CDR3 is TGTGCCAGCAGTGGGGTAGCACCCTTCTACGAGCAGTACTTC. Translation: CASSGVAPFYEQYF.

This clonotype turned up a few times. The genes are TRBV5-1 and TRBJ1-4; tentatively, D is TRBD1 (6 bases). The CDR3 runs to 15 residues. Deletions cut 0 bases from V and 8 bases from J, with 14 bases between. CDR1 SGHRS and CDR2 YFSETQ come from the germline V gene. The CDR3 protein is CASSLAGTLGEKLFF. As DNA, the CDR3 is TGCGCCAGCAGCTTGGCGGGGACACTCGGCGAAAAACTGTTTTTT.

The chain combines TRBV6-2 or TRBV6-3 with TRBJ2-1; D is ambiguous. The V gene's germline CDR1 is MNHEY and CDR2 SVGEGT. There are 10 residues in the CDR3. The V end lost 6 bases, the J end lost 5 bases, and 2 bases lay between the germline ends. This CDR3 is CASRDNEQFF. DNA for the CDR3: TGTGCCAGCAGGGACAATGAGCAGTTCTTC.

This clonotype has more than one count but fewer than ten. J is TRBJ1-5 and V is TRBV28; D is undetermined. The CDR3 is made up of 16 amino acids. V was clipped by 4 bases and J by 3 bases, with 16 bases between them. Germline V gene lookup returns CDR1 MDHEN and CDR2 SYDVKM. CDR3 loop: CASSSQRSGYNQPQHF. The CDR3 nucleotides are TGTGCCAGCAGTTCCCAAAGGTCCGGGTACAATCAGCCCCAGCATTTT. Variable domain in full (rest from reference TRBV28 and TRBJ1-5): DVKVTQSSRYLVKRTGEKVFLECVQDMDHENMFWYRQDPGLGLRLIYFSYDVKMKEKGDIPEGYSVSREKKERFSLILESASTNQTSMYLCASSSQRSGYNQPQHFGDGTRLSIL.

V is TRBV4-1 and J is TRBJ2-7; unclear D gene. With 0 bases removed from V and 3 bases from J, the gap between germline ends came to 9 bases. Germline V gene lookup returns CDR1 MGHRA and CDR2 YSYEKL. The CDR3 spans 14 residues. CDR3 bases: TGCGCCAGCAGCCAAGATTACAGAGACTACGAGCAGTACTTC. Protein: CASSQDYRDYEQYF.

This chain uses TRBV20-1 with TRBJ2-3, with D perhaps matching TRBD2 (6 bases). The V and J ends lost 1 base and 2 bases respectively, with 13 bases between them. This CDR3 is 15 amino acids long. Germline values: CDR1 DFQATT, CDR2 SNEGSKA (reference sequence). The CDR3 DNA reads TGCAGTGCTAGAGCCCCTAGCGTCTACACAGATACGCAGTATTTT. This encodes CSARAPSVYTDTQYF.

This clonotype has just a few counts. The chain uses TRBV7-3 and TRBJ2-1; D tentatively fits TRBD1 or TRBD2 (5 bases each). Per the germline V gene, CDR1 is SGHTA and CDR2 is FQGTGA. V lost 4 bases and J lost 10, with 14 bases in between. The CDR3 has 13 residues. CDR3: CASSSGAYREQFF. CDR3 DNA sequence: TGTGCCAGCAGCTCCGGGGCATACAGGGAGCAGTTCTTC.

This clonotype came up a few times. The chain recombines TRBV20-1 with TRBJ2-3; 12 bases map to TRBD2. The CDR3 runs 17 residues. The germline gives CDR1 DFQATT, CDR2 SNEGSKA (reference sequence). The J segment lost 0 bases and the V segment lost 0 bases, leaving 4 bases of the junction unmatched. The CDR3 nucleotides read TGCAGTGCTAGAGATGCAACTAGCGGGGGGAGCACAGATACGCAGTATTTT. It is translated as CSARDATSGGSTDTQYF.

The V call is TRBV7-2, the J call TRBJ2-2; D is unresolved. There are 15 residues in the CDR3. The V end was cut by 0 bases, the J end by 0 bases, with 5 bases between. Germline loops: CDR1 SGHTA, CDR2 FQGNSA. Written as DNA, the CDR3 is TGTGCCAGCAGCTTAGCGACACCGAACACCGGGGAGCTGTTTTTT. As protein: CASSLATPNTGELFF.

The chain links TRBV7-8 to TRBJ2-1; 9 bases map to TRBD2. The CDR3 covers 16 residues. V lost 3 bases, J lost 10 bases, and 13 bases stayed unmatched. The germline V gene encodes CDR1 SGHVS and CDR2 FQNEAQ. Here the CDR3 DNA reads TGTGCCAGCAGCTTGTTAGTAGCGGGAGTTGCTATAGAGCAGTTCTTC. It encodes CASSLLVAGVAIEQFF. Complete variable domain (other parts from reference TRBV7-8 and TRBJ2-1): GAGVSQSPRYKVAKRGQDVALRCDPISGHVSLFWYQQALGQGPEFLTYFQNEAQLDKSGLPSDRFFAERPEGSVSTLKIQRTQQEDSAVYLCASSLLVAGVAIEQFFGPGTRLTVL.

In this sample, this clonotype turned up a few times. The chain combines TRBV7-6 with TRBJ2-1; TRBD2 agrees at 7 bases. Germline values: CDR1 SGHVS, CDR2 FNYEAQ. This CDR3 is built from 18 residues. V shed 0 bases, J shed 7 bases, and the junction held 15 bases outside the gene matches. This chain's CDR3 is CASSLASRGGRSQNEQFF. The CDR3 DNA reads TGTGCCAGCAGCTTAGCTTCGAGGGGCGGGAGATCACAGAATGAGCAGTTCTTC. The full variable domain, in which reference TRBV7-6 and TRBJ2-1 provide the parts outside the CDR3, is GAGVSQSPRYKVTKRGQDVALRCDPISGHVSLYWYRQALGQGPEFLTYFNYEAQQDKSGLPNDRFSAERPEGSISTLTIQRTEQRDSAMYRCASSLASRGGRSQNEQFFGPGTRLTVL.